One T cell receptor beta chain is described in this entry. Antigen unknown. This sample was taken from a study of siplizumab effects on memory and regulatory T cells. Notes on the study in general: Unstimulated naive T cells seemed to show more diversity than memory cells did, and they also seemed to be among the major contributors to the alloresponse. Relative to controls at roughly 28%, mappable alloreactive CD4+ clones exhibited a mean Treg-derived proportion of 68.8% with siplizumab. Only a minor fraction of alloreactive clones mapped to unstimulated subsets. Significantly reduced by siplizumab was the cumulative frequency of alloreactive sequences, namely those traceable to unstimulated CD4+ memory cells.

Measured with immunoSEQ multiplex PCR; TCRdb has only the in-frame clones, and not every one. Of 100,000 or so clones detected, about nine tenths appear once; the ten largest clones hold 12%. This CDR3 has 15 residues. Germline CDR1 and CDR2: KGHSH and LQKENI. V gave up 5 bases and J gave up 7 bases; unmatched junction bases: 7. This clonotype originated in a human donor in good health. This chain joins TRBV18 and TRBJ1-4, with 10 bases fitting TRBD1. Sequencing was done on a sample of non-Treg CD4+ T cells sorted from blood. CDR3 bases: TGTGCCAGCTCATTCCGGGACAGGGGCGGTGAAAAACTGTTTTTT. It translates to CASSFRDRGGEKLFF.